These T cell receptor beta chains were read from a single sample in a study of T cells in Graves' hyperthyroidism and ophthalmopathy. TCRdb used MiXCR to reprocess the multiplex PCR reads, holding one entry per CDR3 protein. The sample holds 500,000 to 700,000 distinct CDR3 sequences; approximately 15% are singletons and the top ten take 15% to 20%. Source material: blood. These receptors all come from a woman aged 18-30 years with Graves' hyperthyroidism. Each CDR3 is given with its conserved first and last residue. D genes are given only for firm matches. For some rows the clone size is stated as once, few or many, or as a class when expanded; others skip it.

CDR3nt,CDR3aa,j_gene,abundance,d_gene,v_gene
TGTGCCAGCAGTTTATCGCACAGGGGTTACGCTTACACCTTC,CASSLSHRGYAYTF,TRBJ1-2,many,TRBD1,TRBV28
TGTGCCAGCAGCCCGGGGGGGGGGGCGCGTTATACGCAGTATTTT,CASSPGGGARYTQYF,TRBJ2-3,few,TRBD2,TRBV5-6
TGTGCCAGCAGCCCCCCCCTTTTCCTAGATTTCGACGGCTACACCTTC,CASSPPLFLDFDGYTF,TRBJ1-2,few,-,TRBV7-9
TGTGCCAGCAGCGCCGGGACGGGCGATCAGCCCCAGCATTTT,CASSAGTGDQPQHF,TRBJ1-5,few,-,TRBV7-2
TGTGCCATCAGTGGACAGAGAGGGACCGGGACCAACTCCTACAATGAGCAGTTCTTC,CAISGQRGTGTNSYNEQFF,TRBJ2-1,many,-,TRBV10-3
TGCGCCAGCAGCTCTAGCGGGAGAAGAAATGAGCAGTTCTTC,CASSSSGRRNEQFF,TRBJ2-1,many,TRBD2,TRBV5-1
TGTGCCAGCAGCACGACAGGGAGGAATGAAAAACTGTTTTTT,CASSTTGRNEKLFF,TRBJ1-4,many,TRBD1,TRBV7-2
TGCAGTGCTAGAACCGGGACAGGGGGCTATACTAATCAGCCCCAGCATTTT,CSARTGTGGYTNQPQHF,TRBJ1-5,-,TRBD1,TRBV20-1
TGCAGTGCTACGGGCCTCTACTACGAGCAGTACTTC,CSATGLYYEQYF,TRBJ2-7,many,-,TRBV20-1
TGTGCCAGCGGGAGACCGAATCAGCCCCAGCATTTT,CASGRPNQPQHF,TRBJ1-5,-,-,TRBV6-1
TGTGCCAGCAGCGTAGGAAAAGCGGGGGGGACCACAGATACGCAGTATTTT,CASSVGKAGGTTDTQYF,TRBJ2-3,few,TRBD2,TRBV9
TGCAGTGCTAGAGACCAAGACAGGGACACCGGGGAGCTGTTTTTT,CSARDQDRDTGELFF,TRBJ2-2,few,TRBD1,TRBV20-1
TGCAGTGCCTCACTAGCGGGGGGGACAGATACGCAGTATTTT,CSASLAGGTDTQYF,TRBJ2-3,once,TRBD2,TRBV20-1
TGTGCCAGCAGTTCACGATCCGGGACTAGCTACGAGCAGTACTTC,CASSSRSGTSYEQYF,TRBJ2-7,-,TRBD2,TRBV12-3/TRBV12-4
TGTGCCAGTAGGAAAACAGGGAACACTGAAGCTTTCTTT,CASRKTGNTEAFF,TRBJ1-1,many,-,TRBV19
TGCAGTGCAGGCGGAGGTCCCGAGCAGTACTTC,CSAGGGPEQYF,TRBJ2-7,many,-,TRBV20-1
TGCAGTGCGACCCGGGACAGCGCCAGGGTTTACGAGCAGTACTTC,CSATRDSARVYEQYF,TRBJ2-7,-,TRBD1,TRBV20-1
TGTGCCAGCAGCGTCAGCCTTAACACTGAAGCTTTCTTT,CASSVSLNTEAFF,TRBJ1-1,many,-,TRBV6-1
TGTGCCACCAGTGATCTGGGGGGGGGTAGGGGAGGCTCCTACAATGAGCAGTTCTTC,CATSDLGGGRGGSYNEQFF,TRBJ2-1,few,TRBD2,TRBV24-1
TGCAGTGCTAGAGATTTGCGGGAGGGCCGAGAGCAGTACTTC,CSARDLREGREQYF,TRBJ2-7,-,TRBD2,TRBV20-1